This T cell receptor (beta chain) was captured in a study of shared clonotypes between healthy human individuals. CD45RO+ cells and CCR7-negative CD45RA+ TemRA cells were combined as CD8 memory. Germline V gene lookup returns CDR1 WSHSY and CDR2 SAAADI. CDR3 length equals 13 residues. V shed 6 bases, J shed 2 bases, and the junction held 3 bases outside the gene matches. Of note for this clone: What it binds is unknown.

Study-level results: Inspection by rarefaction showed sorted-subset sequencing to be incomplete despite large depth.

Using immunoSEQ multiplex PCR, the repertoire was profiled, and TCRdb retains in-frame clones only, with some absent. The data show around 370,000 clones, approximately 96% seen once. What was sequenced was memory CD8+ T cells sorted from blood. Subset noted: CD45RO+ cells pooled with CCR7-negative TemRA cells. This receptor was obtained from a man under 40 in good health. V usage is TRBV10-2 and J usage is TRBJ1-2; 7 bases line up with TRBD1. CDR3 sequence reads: CASRTGSNYGYTF. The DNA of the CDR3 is TGCGCCAGCAGGACAGGGTCGAACTATGGCTACACCTTC.